This T cell receptor beta chain came from a study of blood T cell repertoires in COVID-19. Study details: COVID-19 samples from acute and convalescent phases originated in the United States, Italy and Spain.

The CDR3 extends over 17 amino acids. V dropped 2 bases and J dropped 2 bases, with 19 bases sitting between them. Per germline, CDR1 GTSNPN and CDR2 SVGIG (reference sequence). As handled by the study authors: Estimation of nucleated cell counts relied on the amplification of reference gene primers. Sequencing used immunoSEQ multiplex PCR; TCRdb keeps in-frame clones, though not all of them. V and J calls plus clone size are reproduced from that table; the DNA served to infer D and trimming. The sample lists roughly 73,000 clones; about nine tenths were seen once. The receptor comes from a woman of 80 years or more with active or convalescent COVID-19. The J gene is TRBJ1-3, the V gene TRBV30; a weak D match, TRBD1 (5 bases). Specimen: peripheral blood. The CDR3 is CAWSRLGREVAGNTIYF. CDR3 nucleotides: TGTGCCTGGAGTCGGTTGGGCAGGGAGGTCGCTGGAAACACCATATATTTT.